The clone carrying this T cell receptor beta chain has just one count. The entry originates in a study of prognosis after radiotherapy for stage I lung cancer. Study-level information: Histologically, the tumors comprised squamous cell carcinoma in over 5 patients and adenocarcinoma in approximately 12.

V dropped 5 bases and J dropped 0; count of bases not matched to a gene: 12. Looked up from germline, CDR1 is DFQATT and CDR2 is SNEGSKA (reference sequence). This CDR3 contains 16 residues. From genomic DNA, TCR beta CDR3 was amplified by two-round multiplex PCR. For every TRBV and TRBJ gene, a specific primer was used in first-round PCR. TCRdb re-called the multiplex PCR reads with MiXCR, one entry per CDR3 protein. The data contain about 35,000 distinct CDR3 sequences, around a third of them singletons. A volume of 5 to 6 milliliters of peripheral blood was collected by draw at each of two time points.

Specimen: PBMCs, collected before or after stereotactic body radiation therapy (not recorded which). The chain has TRBV20-1 and TRBJ1-1, with TRBD1 matching 7 bases. This clonotype was obtained from a donor over 45 with non-small cell lung cancer. CDR3 amino acids: CSALGQTRELNTEAFF. The CDR3 DNA follows: TGCAGTGCTTTGGGACAGACCAGGGAATTGAACACTGAAGCTTTCTTT.